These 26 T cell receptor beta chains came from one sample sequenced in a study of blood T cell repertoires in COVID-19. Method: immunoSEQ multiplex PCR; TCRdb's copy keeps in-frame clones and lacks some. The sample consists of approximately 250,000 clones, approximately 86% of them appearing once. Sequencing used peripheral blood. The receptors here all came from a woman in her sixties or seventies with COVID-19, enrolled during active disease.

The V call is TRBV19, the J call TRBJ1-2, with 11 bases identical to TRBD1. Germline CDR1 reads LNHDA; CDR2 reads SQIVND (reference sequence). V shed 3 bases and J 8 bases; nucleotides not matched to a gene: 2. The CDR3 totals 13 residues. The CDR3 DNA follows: TGTGCCAGTAGTATGGGGACAGGGGGAGGCTACACCTTC. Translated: CASSMGTGGGYTF.

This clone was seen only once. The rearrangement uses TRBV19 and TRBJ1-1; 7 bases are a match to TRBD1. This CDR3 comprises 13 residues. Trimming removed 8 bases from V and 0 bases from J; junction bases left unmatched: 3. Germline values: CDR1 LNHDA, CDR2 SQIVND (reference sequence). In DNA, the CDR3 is TGTGCCAGTTCCGGGACAGTGAACACTGAAGCTTTCTTT. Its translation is CASSGTVNTEAFF.

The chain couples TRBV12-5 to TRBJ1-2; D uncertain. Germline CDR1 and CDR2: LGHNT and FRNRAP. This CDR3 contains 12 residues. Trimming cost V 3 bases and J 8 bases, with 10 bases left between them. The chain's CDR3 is CASGFLPEGYTF. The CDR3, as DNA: TGTGCTAGTGGTTTCCTCCCGGAGGGCTACACCTTC.

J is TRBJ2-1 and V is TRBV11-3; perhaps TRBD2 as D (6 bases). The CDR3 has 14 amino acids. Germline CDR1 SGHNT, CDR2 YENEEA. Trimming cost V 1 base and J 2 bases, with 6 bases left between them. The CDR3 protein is CASSLASAYNEQFF. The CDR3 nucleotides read TGTGCCAGCAGCTTAGCTAGCGCCTACAATGAGCAGTTCTTC.

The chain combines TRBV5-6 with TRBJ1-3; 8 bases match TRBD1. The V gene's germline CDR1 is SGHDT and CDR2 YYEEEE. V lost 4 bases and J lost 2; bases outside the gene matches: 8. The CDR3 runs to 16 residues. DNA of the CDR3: TGTGCCAGCAGCCCGGCCGGGACAGGTGCTGGAAACACCATATATTTT. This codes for CASSPAGTGAGNTIYF.

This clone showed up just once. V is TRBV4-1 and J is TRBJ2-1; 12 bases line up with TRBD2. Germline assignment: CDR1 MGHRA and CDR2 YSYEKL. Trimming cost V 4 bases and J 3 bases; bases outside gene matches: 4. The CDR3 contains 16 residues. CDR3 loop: CASSRRLAGDYNEQFF. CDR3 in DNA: TGCGCCAGCAGCCGCAGACTAGCGGGGGACTACAATGAGCAGTTCTTC.

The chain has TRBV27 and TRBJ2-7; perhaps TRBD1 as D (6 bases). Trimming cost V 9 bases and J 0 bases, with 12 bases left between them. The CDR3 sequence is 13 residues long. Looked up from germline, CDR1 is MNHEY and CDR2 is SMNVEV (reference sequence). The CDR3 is CASRQVSSYEQYF. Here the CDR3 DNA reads TGTGCCAGTCGACAGGTTAGCTCCTACGAGCAGTACTTC.

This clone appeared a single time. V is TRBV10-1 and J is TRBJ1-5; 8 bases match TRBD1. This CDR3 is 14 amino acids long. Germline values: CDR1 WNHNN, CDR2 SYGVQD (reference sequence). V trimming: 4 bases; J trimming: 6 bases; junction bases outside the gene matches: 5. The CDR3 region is CASSGQGLGQPQHF. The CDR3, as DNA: TGCGCCAGCAGTGGACAGGGGTTGGGTCAGCCCCAGCATTTT.

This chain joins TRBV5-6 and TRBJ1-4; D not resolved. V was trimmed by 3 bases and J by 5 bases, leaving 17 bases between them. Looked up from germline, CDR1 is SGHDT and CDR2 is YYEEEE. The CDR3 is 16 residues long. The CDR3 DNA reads TGTGCCAGCAGCTCGTTTGGAGGCAGGCCGAATGAAAAACTGTTTTTT. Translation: CASSSFGGRPNEKLFF.

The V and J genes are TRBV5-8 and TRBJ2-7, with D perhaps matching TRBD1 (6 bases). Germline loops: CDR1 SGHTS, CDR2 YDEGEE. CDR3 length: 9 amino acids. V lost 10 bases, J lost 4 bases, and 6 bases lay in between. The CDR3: CAQGYEQYF. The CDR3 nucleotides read TGTGCCCAGGGGTACGAGCAGTACTTC.

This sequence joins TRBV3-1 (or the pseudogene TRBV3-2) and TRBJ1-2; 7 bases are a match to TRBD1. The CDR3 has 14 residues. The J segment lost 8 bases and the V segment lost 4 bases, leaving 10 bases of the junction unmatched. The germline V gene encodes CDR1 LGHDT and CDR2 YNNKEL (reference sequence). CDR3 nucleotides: TGTGCCAGCAGCCTGGGGTCAGGGGGACAGGGCTACACCTTC. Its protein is CASSLGSGGQGYTF.

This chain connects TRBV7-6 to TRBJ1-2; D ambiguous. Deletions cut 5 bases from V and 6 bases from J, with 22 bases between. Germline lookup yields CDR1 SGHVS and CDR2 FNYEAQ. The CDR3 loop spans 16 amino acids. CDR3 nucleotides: TGTGCCAGCAGCCCCCCCCTCGCGGCGGGTTACGATGGCTACACCTTC. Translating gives CASSPPLAAGYDGYTF. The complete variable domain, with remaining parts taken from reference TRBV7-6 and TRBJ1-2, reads GAGVSQSPRYKVTKRGQDVALRCDPISGHVSLYWYRQALGQGPEFLTYFNYEAQQDKSGLPNDRFSAERPEGSISTLTIQRTEQRDSAMYRCASSPPLAAGYDGYTFGSGTRLTVV.

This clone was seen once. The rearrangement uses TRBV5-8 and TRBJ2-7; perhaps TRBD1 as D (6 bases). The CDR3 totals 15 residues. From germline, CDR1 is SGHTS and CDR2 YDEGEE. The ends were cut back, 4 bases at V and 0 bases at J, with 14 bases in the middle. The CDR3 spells CASSRQGMSSYEQYF. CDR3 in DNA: TGTGCCAGCAGCCGTCAGGGGATGAGCTCCTACGAGCAGTACTTC.

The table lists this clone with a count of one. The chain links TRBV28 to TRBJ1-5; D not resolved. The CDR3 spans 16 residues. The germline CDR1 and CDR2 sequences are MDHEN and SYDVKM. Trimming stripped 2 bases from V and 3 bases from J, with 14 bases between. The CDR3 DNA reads TGTGCCAGCAGTTTACTCGACGGCGGATTCAATCAGCCCCAGCATTTT. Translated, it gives CASSLLDGGFNQPQHF.

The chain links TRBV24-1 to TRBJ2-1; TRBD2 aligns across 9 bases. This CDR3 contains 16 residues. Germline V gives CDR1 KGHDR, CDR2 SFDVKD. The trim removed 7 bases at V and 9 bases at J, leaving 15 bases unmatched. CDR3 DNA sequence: TGTGCCACCAGCAGAGCGGGACTAGCAAGTGGAAGTGAGCAGTTCTTC. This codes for CATSRAGLASGSEQFF.

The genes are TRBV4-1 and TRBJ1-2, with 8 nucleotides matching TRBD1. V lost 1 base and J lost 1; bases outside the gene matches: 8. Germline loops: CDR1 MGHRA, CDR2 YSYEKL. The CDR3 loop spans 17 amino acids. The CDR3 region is CASSQARTGMYNYGYTF. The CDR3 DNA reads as TGCGCCAGCAGCCAAGCCAGGACAGGGATGTATAACTATGGCTACACCTTC.

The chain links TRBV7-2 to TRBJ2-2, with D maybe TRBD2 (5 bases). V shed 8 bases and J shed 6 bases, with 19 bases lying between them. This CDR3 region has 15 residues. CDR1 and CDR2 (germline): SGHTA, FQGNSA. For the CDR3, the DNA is TGTGCCAGCCAACCCCAGCGGCTCTTCTCCGGGGAGCTGTTTTTT. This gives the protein CASQPQRLFSGELFF.

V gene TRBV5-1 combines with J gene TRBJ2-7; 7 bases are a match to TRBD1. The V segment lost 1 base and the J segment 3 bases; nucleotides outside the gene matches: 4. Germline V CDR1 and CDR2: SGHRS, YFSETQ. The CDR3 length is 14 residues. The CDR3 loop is CASSLTGADYEQYF. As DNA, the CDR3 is TGCGCCAGCAGCTTGACAGGGGCTGACTACGAGCAGTACTTC.

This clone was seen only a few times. The chain's CDR3 is CASTLMAGGSYNEQFF. In DNA, the CDR3 is TGTGCCAGCACGTTGATGGCGGGTGGCTCCTACAATGAGCAGTTCTTC. The chain combines TRBV7-9 with TRBJ2-1; D might be TRBD2 (5 bases). The length of the CDR3 is 16 residues. Germline CDR1 reads SEHNR; CDR2 reads FQNEAQ (reference sequence). V was cut by 7 bases and J by 0 bases, with 16 bases left in between.

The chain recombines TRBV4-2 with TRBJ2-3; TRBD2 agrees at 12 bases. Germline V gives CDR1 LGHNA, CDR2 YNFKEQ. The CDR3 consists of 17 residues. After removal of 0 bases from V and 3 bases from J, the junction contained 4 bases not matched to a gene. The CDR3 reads CASSQEGLAGGTDTQYF. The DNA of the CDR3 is TGTGCCAGCAGCCAAGAGGGACTAGCGGGCGGAACAGATACGCAGTATTTT.

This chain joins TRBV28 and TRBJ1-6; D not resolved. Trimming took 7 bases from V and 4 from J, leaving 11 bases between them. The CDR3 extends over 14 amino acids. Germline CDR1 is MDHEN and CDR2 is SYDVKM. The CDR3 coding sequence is TGTGCCAGCAATTTCGCAGTATATAATTCACCCCTCCACTTT. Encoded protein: CASNFAVYNSPLHF.

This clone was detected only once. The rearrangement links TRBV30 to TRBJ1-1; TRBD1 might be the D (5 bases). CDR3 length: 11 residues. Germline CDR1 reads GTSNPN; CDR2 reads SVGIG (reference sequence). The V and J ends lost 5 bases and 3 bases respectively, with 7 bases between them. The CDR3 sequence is CAWGTHTEAFF. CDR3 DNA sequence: TGTGCCTGGGGGACTCACACTGAAGCTTTCTTT.

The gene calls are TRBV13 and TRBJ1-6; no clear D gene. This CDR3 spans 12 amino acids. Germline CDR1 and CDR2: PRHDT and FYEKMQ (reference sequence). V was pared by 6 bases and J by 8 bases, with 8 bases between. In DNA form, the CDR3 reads TGTGCCAGCAGGGAAACAGATTCACCCCTCCACTTT. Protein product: CASRETDSPLHF.

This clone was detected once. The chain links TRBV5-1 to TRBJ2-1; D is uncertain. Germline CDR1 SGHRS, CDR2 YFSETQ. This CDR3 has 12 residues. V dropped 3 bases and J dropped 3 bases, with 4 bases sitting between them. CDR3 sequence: CASSSFYNEQFF. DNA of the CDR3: TGCGCCAGCAGCTCCTTCTACAATGAGCAGTTCTTC.

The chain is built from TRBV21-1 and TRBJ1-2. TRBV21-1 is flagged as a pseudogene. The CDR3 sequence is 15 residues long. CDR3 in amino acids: CASSLKAGGNYGYTF. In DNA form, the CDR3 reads TGTGCCAGCAGCCTTAAGGCCGGGGGGAACTATGGCTACACCTTC.

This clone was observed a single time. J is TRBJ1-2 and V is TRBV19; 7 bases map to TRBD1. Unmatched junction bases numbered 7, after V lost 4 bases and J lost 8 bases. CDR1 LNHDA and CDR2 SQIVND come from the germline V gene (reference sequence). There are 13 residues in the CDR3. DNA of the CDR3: TGTGCCAGTAGTACAGGACAGGAACGGGGCTACACCTTC. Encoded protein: CASSTGQERGYTF. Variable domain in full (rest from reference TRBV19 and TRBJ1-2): DGGITQSPKYLFRKEGQNVTLSCEQNLNHDAMYWYRQDPGQGLRLIYYSQIVNDFQKGDIAEGYSVSREKKESFPLTVTSAQKNPTAFYLCASSTGQERGYTFGSGTRLTVV.